This T cell receptor beta chain emerged from a study of OX40 agonist ivuxolimab in advanced cancers. Study-wide background: Ivuxolimab is an agonistic anti-OX40 (CD134) antibody, and patients were treated with it. Whole-study results and caveats: Among the nonresponders, some also had low normalized T-cell clonal expansion. Dose levels from 0.1 to 3.0 mg/kg saw CD4+ and CD8+ blood T cells expand clonally by week 6.

Data came from immunoSEQ multiplex PCR; TCRdb stores just in-frame clones and leaves some out. The table includes some 45,000 clones, 65% to 85% detected once. With 0 bases clipped from V and 5 bases from J, the junction kept 4 bases outside the gene matches. Germline CDR1 and CDR2: SGHNT and YYREEE (reference sequence). The CDR3 has 15 residues. A note on this clone: The target antigen is unknown.

The timepoints at which blood was sampled were baseline, cycle 4 day 1, and cycle 7 day 1. Sequences were derived from CD4+ or CD8+ T cells sorted from blood, sampled in a trial of the OX40 agonist ivuxolimab. The rearrangement links TRBV5-4 to TRBJ2-5; 10 bases are a match to TRBD1. The receptor comes from an adult with an advanced solid tumor such as melanoma, head and neck, liver or kidney cancer. The CDR3 protein is CASSLGDRGLETQYF. The DNA of the CDR3 is TGTGCCAGCAGCTTGGGGGACAGGGGTTTGGAGACCCAGTACTTC.